A single sample is the source of the 15 T cell receptor beta chains below, sequenced in a study of blood T cell repertoires in COVID-19. Profiled with immunoSEQ multiplex PCR; TCRdb holds only in-frame clones, not every one. Of over 95,000 clones listed, 75% to 90% were seen once; the top ten hold around 4.5%. Source material: peripheral blood. The receptors originated from a woman aged 45-60 years with acute or convalescent COVID-19.

V gene TRBV28 combines with J gene TRBJ2-1; 7 bases match TRBD1. The CDR3 consists of 15 residues. The J segment lost 4 bases and the V segment lost 7 bases, leaving 10 bases of the junction unmatched. The germline V gene has CDR1 MDHEN and CDR2 SYDVKM. The CDR3 coding sequence is TGTGCCAGCACTCTGGGACAGTGGGATTACAATGAGCAGTTCTTC. Its protein is CASTLGQWDYNEQFF.

The gene calls are TRBV18 and TRBJ2-2; the D gene is possibly TRBD1 (5 bases). Trimming pared 2 bases from V and 6 bases from J, leaving 10 bases between. The CDR3 totals 14 residues. Germline CDR1 is KGHSH and CDR2 is LQKENI. Written as DNA, the CDR3 is TGTGCCAGCTCACCAAGGGGCCCTCCCGGGGAGCTGTTTTTT. Its translation is CASSPRGPPGELFF.

V usage is TRBV21-1 and J usage is TRBJ1-6; the table's D call, TRBD1, was not checked against the DNA. TRBV21-1 counts as a pseudogene. The CDR3 has 14 amino acids. CDR3 nucleotide sequence: TGTGCCAATCCAGGGGGCTCCTATAATTCACCCCTCCACTTT. Translated: CANPGGSYNSPLHF.

The chain employs TRBV20-1 and TRBJ2-1; maybe TRBD1 (5 bases). The CDR3 has 11 residues. V lost 6 bases, J lost 9 bases, and 12 bases lay in between. Germline-derived CDR1 and CDR2 are DFQATT and SNEGSKA (reference sequence). CDR3 sequence: CSARGRVEQFF. CDR3 bases: TGCAGTGCCCGAGGCAGGGTTGAGCAGTTCTTC.

This clone was seen a handful of times. The chain joins TRBV10-2 to TRBJ2-1; D perhaps matches TRBD1 (6 bases). The length of the CDR3 is 15 residues. CDR1 and CDR2 (germline): WSHSY, SAAADI. V lost 4 bases to trimming and J lost 4 bases, with 14 bases between them. The DNA for the CDR3 is TGCGCCAGCAGTGTAGCCCAGGGGCGGTACAATGAGCAGTTCTTC. It codes for CASSVAQGRYNEQFF.

This chain links TRBV28 with TRBJ1-2; 11 positions agree with TRBD1. From germline, CDR1 is MDHEN and CDR2 SYDVKM. The CDR3 sequence is 15 residues long. V shed 5 bases, J shed 7 bases, and the junction held 9 bases outside the gene matches. The CDR3 region has the DNA TGTGCCAGCAGTACCGGACAGGGGGCAAGGATTGGCTACACCTTC. Translation: CASSTGQGARIGYTF.

CDR3 residues: CASSAAKVQGFGYEQYF. The CDR3, as DNA: TGTGCCAGCAGTGCCGCGAAGGTGCAGGGGTTCGGCTACGAGCAGTACTTC. The chain has TRBV2 and TRBJ2-7; D may be TRBD1 (6 bases). This CDR3 comprises 17 residues. Per the germline V gene, CDR1 is SNHLY and CDR2 is FYNNEI. V lost 4 bases to trimming and J lost 3 bases, with 22 bases between them.

The chain has TRBV6-5 and TRBJ2-7, with TRBD2 matching over 11 bases. CDR1 is MNHEY and CDR2 is SVGAGI in the germline V gene. The trim removed 6 bases at V and 3 bases at J, leaving 4 bases unmatched. The CDR3 sequence is 14 residues long. The CDR3 here is CASSPLAGGYEQYF. In DNA form, the CDR3 reads TGTGCCAGCAGCCCCCTAGCGGGGGGCTACGAGCAGTACTTC.

J is TRBJ1-2 and V is TRBV28; 7 positions match TRBD1. CDR1 MDHEN and CDR2 SYDVKM come from the germline V gene. CDR3 length: 17 residues. Trimming cost V 6 bases and J 1 base; bases outside gene matches: 14. CDR3 amino acids: CASRTFREGARNYGYTF. The CDR3 coding sequence is TGTGCCAGCAGGACATTTCGGGAGGGGGCGCGTAACTATGGCTACACCTTC.

The chain links TRBV27 to TRBJ2-1; 10 nucleotides agree with TRBD2. In germline, CDR1 is MNHEY, CDR2 SMNVEV (reference sequence). The CDR3 is made up of 17 amino acids. Unmatched junction bases numbered 13, after V lost 8 bases and J lost 3 bases. CDR3 coding DNA: TGTGCCAGCGGCCCGATGGTACTAGCGGGAAACTACAATGAGCAGTTCTTC. Translating it yields CASGPMVLAGNYNEQFF.

This clone was recorded only once. Other DNA sequences in this specimen translate into the identical CDR3. The chain carries TRBV19 and TRBJ1-2, with 10 nucleotides matching TRBD1. The CDR3 is 15 amino acids. With V trimmed by 3 bases and J by 2 bases, 3 bases remained unmatched. CDR1 and CDR2 (germline): LNHDA, SQIVND (reference sequence). DNA for the CDR3: TGTGCCAGTAGTATCGACAGGGGGCAGAACTATGGCTACACCTTC. Its translation is CASSIDRGQNYGYTF.

This rearrangement joins TRBV10-3 to TRBJ1-1; D is uncertain. V was shortened by 6 bases and J by 2 bases, with 10 bases between the two germline ends. CDR1 and CDR2 from the germline V gene are ENHRY and SYGVKD. The CDR3 contains 13 residues. In nucleotides, the CDR3 is TGTGCCATCAGAGAAAGCCAAAACACTGAAGCTTTCTTT. Its protein product is CAIRESQNTEAFF.

The chain uses TRBV6-1 and TRBJ1-1; TRBD1 might be the D (6 bases). Trimming removed 2 bases from V and 5 bases from J, with 6 bases in between. This CDR3 contains 12 residues. Germline CDR1 and CDR2: MNHNS and SASEGT. The CDR3 reads CASSERGTEAFF. The CDR3 DNA reads as TGTGCCAGCAGTGAAAGGGGGACTGAAGCTTTCTTT.

V usage is TRBV3-1 (or the pseudogene TRBV3-2) and J usage is TRBJ2-2, with 11 bases fitting TRBD2. Per germline, CDR1 LGHDT and CDR2 YNNKEL (reference sequence). This CDR3 region has 15 residues. Losses at the gene ends were 6 bases for V and 12 bases for J; bases not matched to a gene: 12. The DNA for the CDR3 is TGTGCCAGCAGGGATTCCGGGACTAGCGGTGGCCAGCTGTTTTTT. The encoded protein is CASRDSGTSGGQLFF.

To note about this clone: Additional DNA sequences in this sample encode the identical CDR3. This chain uses TRBV3-1 (or the pseudogene TRBV3-2) with TRBJ2-5; no firm D call. Trimming stripped 1 base from V and 5 bases from J, with 5 bases between. CDR3 length equals 12 residues. CDR1 and CDR2 (germline): LGHDT, YNNKEL (reference sequence). The CDR3 region has the DNA TGTGCCAGCAGCCAAGTCCGGGAGACCCAGTACTTC. It encodes CASSQVRETQYF.